This T cell receptor beta chain comes out of a study of blood T cell repertoires in COVID-19. Looking at the study overall: Acute-phase and convalescent COVID-19 samples originated in the United States, Italy and Spain. In each case, the material was cDNA or gDNA derived from T cells, B-cell-depleted T cells, or PBMCs.

Measured with immunoSEQ multiplex PCR; TCRdb has only the in-frame clones, and not every one. The sample carries about 280,000 clones, about nine tenths recorded once. In assigning cohorts, the study relied on participant-reported clinical history. This receptor was taken from a woman aged 25 to 39 with acute COVID-19. Material: PBMCs or T cells enriched from blood (not recorded which).

This CDR3 is CASSRVAGGPPYEQYF. Here the CDR3 DNA reads TGTGCCAGCAGCCGGGTAGCGGGAGGGCCACCATACGAGCAGTACTTC. This chain uses TRBV6-2 or TRBV6-3 with TRBJ2-7; TRBD2 matches 11 bases. Germline CDR1 is MNHEY and CDR2 is SVGEGT. The CDR3 runs 16 residues. With V trimmed by 6 bases and J by 4 bases, 11 bases remained unmatched.